Here is one TCR beta chain with its context. Its antigen is still unknown. The junction differs from germline at one of its ends, possibly a read error. This sample stems from a study of post-analysis software for immune sequencing data. Study results and caveats: A few TRBV segments, TRBV5-6, TRBV5-1 and TRBV20-1 among them, were found more frequent in patients than controls.

Germline V gives CDR1 MNHEY, CDR2 SVGAGI. This CDR3 has 15 amino acids. Unique molecular identifiers were built into the TCR beta cDNA libraries. TCRdb recomputed calls from the PCR reads with MiXCR, one row per CDR3 protein. The repertoire has approximately 350,000 distinct CDR3 sequences, 30% to 45% of them found once; the top ten carry around an eighth. The chain joins TRBV6-5 to TRBJ2-1; 11 positions agree with TRBD1. The receptor's source is a girl aged 5-17 years with multiple sclerosis. The sample taken for sequencing was blood. CDR3 protein: CASSYRDRGYTEQFF. DNA of the CDR3: TGTGCCAGCAGTTACCGGGACAGGGGGTACACTGAGCAGTTCTTC.